This TCR beta chain was captured in a study of T cells in localized non-small cell lung cancer (dated by TCRdb to the early 2020s). About the study as a whole: T cell repertoires of about 230 early-stage NSCLC patients were analyzed, with tumors being compared against uninvolved tumor-adjacent lungs. The cohort consisted of 236 treatment-naive NSCLC patients whose localized lung tumors had been resected. NSCLC patients had a mean age of around 66 years, and around 130 were male and 107 female.

Comments on this clone: There is no known antigen for this receptor. There are no base qualities to consult, and no much larger clone falls within one base.

Sequences SGHTA (CDR1) and FQGNSA (CDR2) are obtained from the germline V gene. The CDR3 numbers 12 residues from cysteine through phenylalanine. Only CDR3 DNA remains: 36 bases, in frame from the first base. A distance of 8 bases separates the germline ends of V and J, which lose 4 bases and 4 bases respectively. At diagnosis, peripheral blood, uninvolved tumor-adjacent lung and tumor were collected and were preserved as a mix of fresh-frozen and FFPE material. Blood samples were analyzed as peripheral blood mononuclear cells for TCR repertoire profiling. Study-wide findings and limitations: Longer overall survival was associated with higher blood T cell density, whereas shorter survival was associated with higher adjacent-lung clonality. Uninvolved tumor-adjacent lung showed the highest T cell clonality, higher than tumor, which suggests more focused antigenic responses in the adjacent lung. Because the study design was exploratory, TCR variables were selected using unadjusted p-values without false-discovery rate correction. A median of approximately 50 of the top 100 tumor clones turned up in the paired uninvolved adjacent lung, and some 28 of those clones also ranked among the top 100 of that same adjacent lung. Because multi-region tumor sequencing was not performed, intratumor heterogeneity could not be ruled out.

The immunoSEQ Assay was used to sequence TCR beta CDR3 regions from DNA. On the study's bioinformatics: To compute T cell density, TCR beta template counts were normalized to usable DNA, which was estimated by amplifying housekeeping genes. Richness was estimated with the preseqR package, extrapolating to 400,000 templates for PBMC samples and 120,000 templates for tissue samples. Clonality was defined by subtracting Pielou's evenness from one. Differential abundance testing on productive amino-acid clonotypes, with a minimum total count of 5 and an alpha of 0.1, was used to identify tissue-enriched TCRs. Repertoire overlap between compartments was quantified with the Jaccard Index and Morisita Overlap Index. TCR beta CDR3s were clustered by GLIPH together with public tetramer-defined viral CDR3s, and at least three viral sequences plus V-gene enrichment were required for viral motifs. In TCRdb, the immuneACCESS table is reduced to in-frame sequences with V and J assigned. These tables do not hold every clone; where another copy was compared, an unresolved V gene accounts for under half, and the others remain unexplained. V, J and clone size were drawn from that table, and D and trimming were deduced from the DNA. This sample gives roughly 38,000 clones in total; more than 70% of them show up just once. The ten largest clones represent approximately 2.5% of the sample.

The source of this sequence is a female donor older than 55 with stage I squamous cell lung carcinoma. The sequence links TRBV7-2 to TRBJ2-7, with the D segment identity uncertain. Sequenced material: peripheral blood, taken before any cancer treatment. This receptor carries the CDR3 CASSSDLYEQYF. The nucleotide sequence is given as TGTGCCAGCAGCTCGGACCTTTACGAGCAGTACTTC.